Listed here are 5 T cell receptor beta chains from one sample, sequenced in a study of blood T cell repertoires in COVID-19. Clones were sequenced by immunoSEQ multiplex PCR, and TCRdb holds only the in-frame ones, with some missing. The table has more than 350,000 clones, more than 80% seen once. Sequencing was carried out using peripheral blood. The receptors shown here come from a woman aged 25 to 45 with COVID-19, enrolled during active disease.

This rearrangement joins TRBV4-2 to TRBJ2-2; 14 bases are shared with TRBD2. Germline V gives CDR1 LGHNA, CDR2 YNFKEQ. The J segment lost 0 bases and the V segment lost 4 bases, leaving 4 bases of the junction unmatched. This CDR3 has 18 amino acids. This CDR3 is CASSPGLAGAANTGELFF. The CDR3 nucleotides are TGTGCCAGCAGCCCGGGACTAGCGGGGGCCGCGAACACCGGGGAGCTGTTTTTT.

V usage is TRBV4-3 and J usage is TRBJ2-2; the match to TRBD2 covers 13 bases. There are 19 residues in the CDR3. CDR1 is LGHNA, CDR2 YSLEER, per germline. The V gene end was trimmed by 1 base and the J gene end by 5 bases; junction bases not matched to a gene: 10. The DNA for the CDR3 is TGCGCCAGCAGCCAAGGCTACCTCGGACTAGCGGGGGAAACCGGGGAGCTGTTTTTT. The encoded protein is CASSQGYLGLAGETGELFF.

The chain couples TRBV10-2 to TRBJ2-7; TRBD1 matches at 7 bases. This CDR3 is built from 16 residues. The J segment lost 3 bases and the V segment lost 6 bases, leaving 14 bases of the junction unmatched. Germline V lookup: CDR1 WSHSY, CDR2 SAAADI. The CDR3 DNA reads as TGCGCCAGCAGCGAAATAAGCCTTGACAGGGACTACGAGCAGTACTTC. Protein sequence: CASSEISLDRDYEQYF.

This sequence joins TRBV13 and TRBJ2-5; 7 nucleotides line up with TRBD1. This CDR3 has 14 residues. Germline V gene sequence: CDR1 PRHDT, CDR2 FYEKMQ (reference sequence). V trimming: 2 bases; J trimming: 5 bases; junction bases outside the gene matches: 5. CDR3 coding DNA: TGTGCCAGCAGCTTAAGACAGGGTGCCGAGACCCAGTACTTC. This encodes CASSLRQGAETQYF.

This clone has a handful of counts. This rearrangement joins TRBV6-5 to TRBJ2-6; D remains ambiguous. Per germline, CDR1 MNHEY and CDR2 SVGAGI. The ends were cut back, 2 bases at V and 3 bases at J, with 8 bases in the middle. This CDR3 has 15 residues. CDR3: CASSYRPGGANVLTF. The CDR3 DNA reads TGTGCCAGCAGTTACCGTCCGGGTGGGGCCAACGTCCTGACTTTC.